The 23 T cell receptor beta chains given below trace back to one sample, sequenced in a study of T cell repertoires in ileal Crohn's disease. Measured with immunoSEQ multiplex PCR; TCRdb has only the in-frame clones, and not every one. Altogether over 7,500 clones are present, approximately 82% being singletons, with the ten largest covering about 25%. Sequenced material: ileal tissue. Receptors were obtained from an adult with Crohn's disease.

This clone was counted once. The rearrangement joins TRBV5-4 to TRBJ2-2; 8 positions agree with TRBD2. The trim removed 4 bases at V and 4 bases at J, leaving 6 bases unmatched. Germline lookup yields CDR1 SGHNT and CDR2 YYREEE (reference sequence). This CDR3 has 15 amino acids. CDR3 sequence: CASSLASGRTGELFF. The CDR3 DNA reads as TGTGCCAGCAGCCTGGCTAGCGGGCGCACCGGGGAGCTGTTTTTT.

The chain carries TRBV19 and TRBJ1-2; 9 bases are a match to TRBD1. V gave up 7 bases and J gave up 3 bases; unmatched junction bases: 12. Looked up from germline, CDR1 is LNHDA and CDR2 is SQIVND (reference sequence). The CDR3 has 16 residues. The CDR3 spells CASTQPTGGADYGYTF. CDR3 nucleotides: TGTGCCAGTACACAACCCACAGGGGGCGCCGACTATGGCTACACCTTC.

This clone was counted between two and nine times. This chain connects TRBV5-6 to TRBJ1-1; possibly TRBD1 for D (5 bases). This CDR3 has 14 amino acids. The germline V and J ends were trimmed by 4 bases and 3 bases, with 13 bases remaining between them. Germline CDR1 reads SGHDT; CDR2 reads YYEEEE. The CDR3 sequence is CASSVTAPYTEAFF. The CDR3 coding sequence is TGTGCCAGCAGCGTGACAGCACCGTACACTGAAGCTTTCTTT.

V is TRBV4-1 and J is TRBJ1-2, with TRBD1 matching 9 bases. The ends lost 1 base at V and 5 bases at J; junction bases unmatched: 2. The CDR3 has 14 residues. Germline loops: CDR1 MGHRA, CDR2 YSYEKL. The CDR3 region has the DNA TGCGCCAGCAGCCAAGGGACAGGGGTTTATGGCTACACCTTC. Protein: CASSQGTGVYGYTF.

This clone was observed once. This chain connects TRBV27 to TRBJ1-3; 8 nucleotides agree with TRBD1. The CDR3 consists of 15 residues. The V and J ends lost 6 bases and 2 bases, in that order; junction bases with no gene match: 6. From germline, CDR1 is MNHEY and CDR2 SMNVEV (reference sequence). CDR3 sequence reads: CASRSGGFTGNTIYF. As DNA, the CDR3 is TGTGCCAGCAGGTCAGGGGGCTTCACTGGAAACACCATATATTTT.

Judged by abundance, this clone is medium-sized. The chain links TRBV7-2 to TRBJ1-5; possibly TRBD1 for D (5 bases). Trimming removed 3 bases from V and 4 bases from J, with 10 bases in between. Germline V lookup: CDR1 SGHTA, CDR2 FQGNSA. This CDR3 is built from 14 residues. For the CDR3, the DNA is TGTGCCAGCAGCTTTATTCCAGGGAATCAGCCCCAGCATTTT. It codes for CASSFIPGNQPQHF.

CDR3 nucleotide sequence: TGTGCCAGCAGTGCAGCAGGGGAGACCCAGTACTTC. Translation gives CASSAAGETQYF. The J gene is TRBJ2-5, the V gene TRBV27, with D possibly being TRBD1 (5 bases). The V end was cut by 5 bases, the J end by 5 bases, with 9 bases between. CDR1 is MNHEY, CDR2 SMNVEV, per germline (reference sequence). There are 12 residues in the CDR3.

This clone came up once. V and J are TRBV29-1 and TRBJ2-2; tentative D call: TRBD1 (5 bases). Deletions cut 8 bases from V and 7 bases from J, with 14 bases between. This CDR3 is built from 12 residues. The germline V gene has CDR1 SQVTM and CDR2 ANQGSEA. The CDR3 nucleotides are TGCAGCTACGGACATCTGGGCGGGGAGCTGTTTTTT. The encoded protein is CSYGHLGGELFF.

The J gene is TRBJ1-5, the V gene TRBV19; 10 bases match TRBD1. The junction had 10 bases not matched to a gene; V was cut back by 8 bases and J by 6 bases. CDR1 and CDR2 (germline): LNHDA, SQIVND (reference sequence). This CDR3 comprises 15 residues. The CDR3 reads CASLERQGAGQPQHF. CDR3 bases: TGTGCCAGTCTTGAGAGACAGGGGGCAGGTCAGCCCCAGCATTTT.

This chain joins TRBV19 and TRBJ2-5; 9 nucleotides agree with TRBD2. V was pared by 7 bases and J by 4 bases, with 10 bases of the junction left unmatched. The CDR3 consists of 15 residues. Per germline, CDR1 LNHDA and CDR2 SQIVND (reference sequence). CDR3 nucleotide sequence: TGTGCCAGTACCAGGACTAGCGCAAAAGGAGAGACCCAGTACTTC. Its protein product is CASTRTSAKGETQYF. Full variable domain (remainder filled in from reference TRBV19 and TRBJ2-5): DGGITQSPKYLFRKEGQNVTLSCEQNLNHDAMYWYRQDPGQGLRLIYYSQIVNDFQKGDIAEGYSVSREKKESFPLTVTSAQKNPTAFYLCASTRTSAKGETQYFGPGTRLLVL.

This clone has a single count. The chain carries TRBV4-2 and TRBJ2-7, with TRBD2 matching 9 bases. V shed 1 base, J shed 2 bases, and the junction held 3 bases outside the gene matches. The germline gives CDR1 LGHNA, CDR2 YNFKEQ. The CDR3 runs 15 residues. As DNA, the CDR3 is TGTGCCAGCAGCCAAGCGGCTAGCGGGACCTACGAGCAGTACTTC. This encodes CASSQAASGTYEQYF.

CDR3 amino acids: CASSFGPNEQFF. CDR3 coding DNA: TGTGCCAGCAGCTTTGGCCCCAATGAGCAGTTCTTC. The chain carries TRBV5-6 and TRBJ2-1; D gene uncertain. Germline CDR1 reads SGHDT; CDR2 reads YYEEEE. V shed 2 bases and J shed 6 bases, with 6 bases lying between them. The CDR3 is made up of 12 amino acids.

CDR3 nucleotides: TGTGCCAGATCCGGGACTAGCGGATACAATGAGCAGTTCTTC. Amino acid sequence: CARSGTSGYNEQFF. The chain has TRBV2 and TRBJ2-1; TRBD2 matches at 11 bases. Per germline, CDR1 SNHLY and CDR2 FYNNEI. This CDR3 comprises 14 residues. Trimming at V came to 9 bases and at J to 4 bases, leaving 5 bases not matched to a gene.

The chain employs TRBV28 and TRBJ2-2; no clear D gene. Germline CDR1 reads MDHEN; CDR2 reads SYDVKM. The CDR3 contains 17 residues. Trimming left V 2 bases short and J 0 bases short, with 13 bases between. CDR3 sequence (DNA): TGTGCCAGCAGTTTACACAGAACCCCCGCGAACACCGGGGAGCTGTTTTTT. Translated, it gives CASSLHRTPANTGELFF.

The chain has TRBV30 and TRBJ2-6; D ambiguous. V lost 2 bases to trimming and J lost 4 bases, with 9 bases between them. This CDR3 region has 14 residues. Per the germline V gene, CDR1 is GTSNPN and CDR2 is SVGIG (reference sequence). The CDR3 sequence: CAWSLEPGANVLTF. The CDR3 DNA reads as TGTGCCTGGAGTTTAGAACCCGGGGCCAACGTCCTGACTTTC.

V and J are TRBV5-1 and TRBJ2-6; D ambiguous. Trimming pared 0 bases from V and 0 bases from J, leaving 7 bases between. This CDR3 spans 16 amino acids. The V gene's germline CDR1 is SGHRS and CDR2 YFSETQ. CDR3 DNA: TGCGCCAGCAGCTTGGTTGCGTCCTCTGGGGCCAACGTCCTGACTTTC. Translation: CASSLVASSGANVLTF.

The rearrangement uses TRBV4-1 and TRBJ2-3; D not resolved. This CDR3 contains 15 residues. CDR1 is MGHRA and CDR2 is YSYEKL in the germline V gene. Trimming took 4 bases from V and 4 from J, leaving 15 bases between them. The CDR3 DNA is TGCGCCAGCAGCCCTCCGGGTCTTAGGCCAGATACGCAGTATTTT. Protein sequence: CASSPPGLRPDTQYF.

The V call is TRBV2, the J call TRBJ2-1; D unresolved. Between the trimmed V and J ends, which lost 8 bases and 6 bases, there was a span of 8 bases. The CDR3 totals 11 residues. Germline CDR1 is SNHLY and CDR2 is FYNNEI. CDR3 amino acids: CASHQANEQFF. The DNA of the CDR3 is TGTGCCAGCCACCAAGCCAATGAGCAGTTCTTC.

The rearrangement joins TRBV19 to TRBJ1-1, with 8 nucleotides matching TRBD1. The V gene's germline CDR1 is LNHDA and CDR2 SQIVND (reference sequence). The CDR3 length is 15 residues. V trimming: 4 bases; J trimming: 3 bases; junction bases outside the gene matches: 7. CDR3 residues: CASSTTGVPYTEAFF. CDR3 bases: TGTGCCAGTAGTACGACAGGGGTGCCGTACACTGAAGCTTTCTTT.

The chain couples TRBV27 to TRBJ2-1; 8 positions match TRBD1. This CDR3 is built from 15 residues. Germline V lookup: CDR1 MNHEY, CDR2 SMNVEV (reference sequence). Trimming took 6 bases from V and 2 from J; bases not matched to a gene: 6. The CDR3 is CASSQDRATYNEQFF. The CDR3 DNA reads as TGTGCCAGCAGCCAGGACAGGGCTACCTACAATGAGCAGTTCTTC.

The chain uses TRBV6-4 and TRBJ2-2, with a possible D match to TRBD2 (6 bases). Trimming removed 8 bases at V and 7 bases at J, with 14 bases between. The CDR3 is 13 residues long. Germline lookup yields CDR1 MRHNA and CDR2 SNTAGT. DNA for the CDR3: TGTGCCAGCGGCGGGGTATATGGCGGGGAGCTGTTTTTT. The encoded protein is CASGGVYGGELFF.

This clone has just a few counts. The chain uses TRBV2 and TRBJ1-1, with TRBD1 matching 7 bases. The CDR3 runs 16 residues. In germline, CDR1 is SNHLY, CDR2 FYNNEI. After removal of 5 bases from V and 1 base from J, the junction contained 10 bases not matched to a gene. The CDR3 DNA follows: TGTGCCAGCAGTCTTGCAGGGGGTCGATCGAACACTGAAGCTTTCTTT. Protein product: CASSLAGGRSNTEAFF.

The chain employs TRBV27 and TRBJ1-5, with a possible D match to TRBD1 (6 bases). Germline V CDR1 and CDR2: MNHEY, SMNVEV (reference sequence). CDR3 length: 15 amino acids. Trimming left V 8 bases short and J 7 bases short, with 21 bases between. CDR3 residues: CASSPNGGGQQPQHF. In nucleotides, the CDR3 is TGTGCCAGCTCGCCCAATGGGGGGGGGCAACAGCCCCAGCATTTT.